This record concerns one T cell receptor beta chain sequence. Its target is unknown. MiXCR, applied by TCRdb to the PCR reads, yields one record per CDR3 protein. The sample holds around 94,000 distinct CDR3 sequences, 35% seen once. This entry belongs to a study of molecular identifiers for immune sequencing clone quantification. Findings and caveats of the study: Clone sizes could be underestimated for highly expanded clones when identical TCR molecules share a barcode.

CDR3 length: 14 amino acids. Germline-derived CDR1 and CDR2 are SGDLS and YYNGEE. The ends were cut back, 0 bases at V and 2 bases at J, with 9 bases in the middle. A CD8+CD4-CCR7+CD45RA+ phenotype served as the sorting definition for naive CD8 T cells. This clonotype was obtained from a human donor in good health. Some libraries in this study had Jurkat cell RNA spiked in. The genes are TRBV9 and TRBJ2-7; the D call may be TRBD1 or TRBD2 (5 bases each). Sequencing used naive CD8+ T cells from blood, with Jurkat cell RNA spiked in. Subset given: FACS-sorted CD8+CD4-CCR7+CD45RA+ naive T cells. The CDR3 coding sequence is TGTGCCAGCAGCGTAGGGGACGATCCCTACGAGCAGTACTTC. Its protein product is CASSVGDDPYEQYF.